This passage covers 6 T cell receptor beta chains from one sample sequenced in a study of blood T cell repertoires in COVID-19 (dated by TCRdb to the early 2020s). The library was generated by the immunoSEQ multiplex PCR assay. TCRdb took over this immuneACCESS table, retaining in-frame rearrangements with V and J assigned. Such tables are incomplete; in checked studies, under half of the missing clones stem from an unresolved V gene, and the remainder is unexplained. The sample has 200,000 or so clones on record, roughly 82% of them singletons. The top ten constitute 5.2% of the sample. The sequencing input was peripheral blood. The receptors derive from a woman in her 30s with acute or convalescent COVID-19.

The J gene is TRBJ1-1, the V gene TRBV30; TRBD1 agrees at 8 bases. The CDR3 totals 16 residues. V gave up 4 bases and J gave up 1 base; unmatched junction bases: 11. The germline CDR1 and CDR2 sequences are GTSNPN and SVGIG (reference sequence). This CDR3 is CAWIPRTGRQNTEAFF. CDR3 nucleotides: TGTGCCTGGATCCCGCGGACAGGGCGTCAGAACACTGAAGCTTTCTTT.

The CDR3, as DNA: TGTGCCAGCAGCCCCCTTGGGGCCAACGTCCTGACTTTC. This codes for CASSPLGANVLTF. This chain links TRBV14 with TRBJ2-6; D uncertain. Deletions cut 4 bases from V and 3 bases from J, with 4 bases between. The CDR3 extends over 13 amino acids. CDR1 is SGHDN and CDR2 is FVKESK in the germline V gene.

This chain connects TRBV5-1 to TRBJ2-3, with a possible D match to TRBD2 (6 bases). Trimming took 2 bases from V and 6 from J, leaving 13 bases between them. The CDR3 runs 14 residues. In germline, CDR1 is SGHRS, CDR2 YFSETQ. This CDR3 is CASSFGGPTDTQYF. In DNA form, the CDR3 reads TGCGCCAGCAGCTTTGGAGGGCCCACCGATACGCAGTATTTT.

The chain carries TRBV7-8 and TRBJ2-7; 9 nucleotides agree with TRBD1. Trimming at V came to 3 bases and at J to 6 bases, leaving 9 bases not matched to a gene. CDR3 length equals 15 residues. Germline CDR1 SGHVS, CDR2 FQNEAQ. The CDR3 sequence is CASSFLRDRAFEQYF. For the CDR3, the DNA is TGTGCCAGCAGCTTCCTCCGGGACAGGGCGTTCGAGCAGTACTTC. Complete variable domain (other parts from reference TRBV7-8 and TRBJ2-7): GAGVSQSPRYKVAKRGQDVALRCDPISGHVSLFWYQQALGQGPEFLTYFQNEAQLDKSGLPSDRFFAERPEGSVSTLKIQRTQQEDSAVYLCASSFLRDRAFEQYFGPGTRLTVT.

V usage is TRBV5-4 and J usage is TRBJ1-4; 7 nucleotides align to TRBD1. Germline V gene sequence: CDR1 SGHNT, CDR2 YYREEE (reference sequence). V lost 4 bases, J lost 8 bases, and 8 bases stayed unmatched. CDR3 length: 14 residues. CDR3 sequence reads: CASSQRQGGEKLFF. As DNA, the CDR3 is TGTGCCAGCAGCCAAAGACAGGGAGGCGAAAAACTGTTTTTT.

This clone came up once. A read error may be the cause here, since a much bigger clone is one base away. This rearrangement joins TRBV7-2 to TRBJ1-6; TRBD1 matches 7 bases. The CDR3 loop spans 13 amino acids. The ends lost 3 bases at V and 10 bases at J; junction bases unmatched: 3. Germline CDR1 is SGHTA and CDR2 is FQGNSA. The CDR3: CASSFTGESPLHF. The CDR3 DNA is TGTGCCAGCAGCTTTACAGGGGAGTCACCCCTCCACTTT.